What follows are 27 T cell receptor beta chains derived from one specimen sequenced in a study of blood T cell repertoires in COVID-19. Here immunoSEQ multiplex PCR was the method, and the copy in TCRdb shows in-frame clones only, minus some. This sample yields 180,000 or so clones, of which approximately 88% are seen a single time; approximately 13% belongs to the top ten. Sequencing was done on a sample of PBMCs or T cells enriched from blood (not recorded which). Source of these receptors: a woman in her sixties or seventies who had recovered from COVID-19.

This chain's CDR3 is CASSLSGRSSYEQYF. Here the CDR3 DNA reads TGTGCCAGCAGTTTATCAGGAAGGAGCTCCTACGAGCAGTACTTC. The gene calls are TRBV27 and TRBJ2-7, with D unclear. The CDR3 spans 15 residues. CDR1 MNHEY and CDR2 SMNVEV come from the germline V gene (reference sequence). V lost 0 bases to trimming and J lost 0 bases, with 9 bases between them.

CDR3 nucleotides: TGTGCCAGTGCAGGGTCTAACTATGGCTACACCTTC. The encoded protein is CASAGSNYGYTF. This rearrangement joins TRBV19 to TRBJ1-2; D perhaps matches TRBD1 (5 bases). Germline-derived CDR1 and CDR2 are LNHDA and SQIVND (reference sequence). The length of the CDR3 is 12 residues. V was shortened by 8 bases and J by 0 bases, with 7 bases between the two germline ends.

The chain is built from TRBV2 and TRBJ2-7; weak D call: TRBD1 (6 bases). The V gene lost 10 bases and the J gene lost 1 base, with 11 bases spanning the gap. The CDR3 contains 12 residues. From germline, CDR1 is SNHLY and CDR2 FYNNEI. The CDR3 is CATEGQSYEQYF. The DNA of the CDR3 is TGTGCCACCGAAGGACAGTCCTACGAGCAGTACTTC.

With respect to this clone: At one end, the junction sequence differs from germline, possibly due to a read error. The chain recombines TRBV19 with TRBJ2-4, with 13 positions matching TRBD2. This CDR3 is built from 12 residues. Germline CDR1 reads LNHDA; CDR2 reads SQIVND (reference sequence). The CDR3 DNA sequence: TGTGCCAGTACTGAGACTAGCGGGAGGTCGCACTTC. Translation: CASTETSGRSHF.

The V gene is TRBV5-1, the J gene TRBJ2-3; TRBD2 might be the D (6 bases). This CDR3 has 14 residues. The germline CDR1 and CDR2 sequences are SGHRS and YFSETQ. The V end lost 5 bases, the J end lost 0 bases, and 10 bases lay between the germline ends. This CDR3 is CASRVAVSTDTQYF. CDR3 DNA sequence: TGCGCCAGCAGAGTAGCGGTTAGCACAGATACGCAGTATTTT.

This chain connects TRBV30 to TRBJ2-3; D call uncertain. The germline gives CDR1 GTSNPN, CDR2 SVGIG (reference sequence). The CDR3 spans 11 residues. Trimming removed 7 bases at V and 4 bases at J, with 9 bases between. Here the CDR3 DNA reads TGTGCCTCCTCCGTCTCAGATACGCAGTATTTT. It yields the protein CASSVSDTQYF.

V gene TRBV4-2 combines with J gene TRBJ1-1; D possibly corresponds to TRBD1 (6 bases). Germline-derived CDR1 and CDR2 are LGHNA and YNFKEQ. The V end lost 3 bases, the J end lost 3 bases, and 14 bases lay between the germline ends. The CDR3 is made up of 15 amino acids. The CDR3: CASSHGQLGDTEAFF. DNA for the CDR3: TGTGCCAGCAGCCACGGACAGCTTGGGGACACTGAAGCTTTCTTT.

This clone was counted once. The gene calls are TRBV27 and TRBJ2-5; TRBD1 matches at 11 bases. V shed 9 bases, J shed 5 bases, and the junction held 20 bases outside the gene matches. There are 18 residues in the CDR3. Looked up from germline, CDR1 is MNHEY and CDR2 is SMNVEV (reference sequence). CDR3 sequence (DNA): TGTGCCAGTAGCATTTATGGACAGGGGGCCCTGGAAGTGGAGACCCAGTACTTC. It is translated as CASSIYGQGALEVETQYF.

The CDR3 protein is CSASTDMNTEAFF. The CDR3 DNA reads as TGCAGTGCTAGTACAGACATGAACACTGAAGCTTTCTTT. V and J are TRBV20-1 and TRBJ1-1, with D uncertain. The CDR3 loop spans 13 amino acids. Germline V gives CDR1 DFQATT, CDR2 SNEGSKA (reference sequence). The V end was cut by 3 bases, the J end by 0 bases, with 8 bases between.

The chain has TRBV5-1 and TRBJ2-2; D unclear. Germline loops: CDR1 SGHRS, CDR2 YFSETQ. Trimming removed 0 bases from V and 5 bases from J, with 5 bases in between. This CDR3 is 13 amino acids long. CDR3: CASSLGQTGELFF. CDR3 sequence (DNA): TGCGCCAGCAGCTTGGGTCAGACCGGGGAGCTGTTTTTT.

The rearrangement uses TRBV6-5 and TRBJ1-5, with 8 nucleotides matching TRBD1. Germline trimming cut 6 bases from V and 2 bases from J; bases unmatched to any gene: 3. The CDR3 extends over 14 amino acids. From germline, CDR1 is MNHEY and CDR2 SVGAGI. CDR3 nucleotides: TGTGCCAGCAGCTGGGGACAGGGCAATCAGCCCCAGCATTTT. Translation gives CASSWGQGNQPQHF.

This chain links TRBV14 with TRBJ2-5, with D perhaps TRBD1 (6 bases). This CDR3 comprises 20 residues. Per germline, CDR1 SGHDN and CDR2 FVKESK. V lost 2 bases, J lost 1 base, and 26 bases lay in between. CDR3: CASSQLYSNLITGSQETQYF. The CDR3 DNA reads TGTGCCAGCAGCCAACTCTATTCAAACCTTATAACAGGGTCCCAAGAGACCCAGTACTTC.

This sequence joins TRBV12-1 and TRBJ1-5; the D segment call TRBD1 is taken from the table without a DNA check. TRBV12-1 is a pseudogene locus. CDR3 length: 19 residues. The CDR3 sequence is CASSFSRQGVISAGQPQHF. The CDR3 DNA reads TGTGCCAGCAGCTTCTCTCGACAGGGGGTAATTTCGGCGGGTCAGCCCCAGCATTTT.

This chain links TRBV28 with TRBJ2-2, with a weak D call TRBD1 (5 bases). The germline gives CDR1 MDHEN, CDR2 SYDVKM. The CDR3 loop spans 12 amino acids. The V and J ends lost 8 bases and 7 bases respectively, with 11 bases between them. This chain's CDR3 is CASAQGRGELFF. Written as DNA, the CDR3 is TGTGCCAGCGCTCAGGGTCGCGGGGAGCTGTTTTTT.

The chain links TRBV5-1 to TRBJ2-7; tentative D call: TRBD1 (6 bases). Per germline, CDR1 SGHRS and CDR2 YFSETQ. The CDR3 length is 14 residues. The V gene lost 0 bases and the J gene lost 5 bases, with 12 bases spanning the gap. This CDR3 is CASSLEGEGDEQYF. CDR3 nucleotides: TGCGCCAGCAGCTTGGAGGGGGAAGGCGACGAGCAGTACTTC.

This chain connects TRBV6-5 to TRBJ1-3, with 8 bases that match TRBD1. The CDR3 covers 14 residues. The junction had 5 bases not matched to a gene; V was cut back by 6 bases and J by 4 bases. The germline CDR1 and CDR2 sequences are MNHEY and SVGAGI. CDR3 loop: CASRRTGIGNTIYF. CDR3 DNA sequence: TGTGCCAGCAGACGGACAGGGATCGGAAACACCATATATTTT.

The gene calls are TRBV5-4 and TRBJ2-3, with D uncertain. Germline loops: CDR1 SGHNT, CDR2 YYREEE (reference sequence). Trimming pared 1 base from V and 5 bases from J, leaving 8 bases between. The CDR3 is 13 residues long. CDR3 DNA sequence: TGTGCCAGCAGCTTGTCCACTGTAGATACGCAGTATTTT. Translation gives CASSLSTVDTQYF.

The V gene is TRBV28, the J gene TRBJ2-5; 8 bases are shared with TRBD1. Germline lookup yields CDR1 MDHEN and CDR2 SYDVKM. This CDR3 is 15 amino acids long. The V segment lost 4 bases and the J segment 5 bases; nucleotides outside the gene matches: 9. The CDR3 spells CASSSPGTGGETQYF. DNA of the CDR3: TGTGCCAGCAGTTCCCCCGGGACAGGAGGGGAGACCCAGTACTTC.

The rearrangement joins TRBV5-1 to TRBJ1-1; no clear D gene. With 4 bases removed from V and 6 bases from J, the gap between germline ends came to 19 bases. The CDR3 runs to 15 residues. Germline-derived CDR1 and CDR2 are SGHRS and YFSETQ. In DNA, the CDR3 is TGCGCCAGCAGCCTCGAATCGACCACTAGGGCTGAAGCTTTCTTT. It yields the protein CASSLESTTRAEAFF.

The rearrangement uses TRBV2 and TRBJ1-4; possibly TRBD1 for D (6 bases). The CDR3 consists of 15 residues. CDR1 is SNHLY, CDR2 FYNNEI, per germline. The V end lost 6 bases, the J end lost 3 bases, and 14 bases lay between the germline ends. CDR3 bases: TGTGCCAGCAGAACTTCAGGGGTATCTAATGAAAAACTGTTTTTT. This gives the protein CASRTSGVSNEKLFF. The full variable domain, in which reference TRBV2 and TRBJ1-4 provide the parts outside the CDR3, is EPEVTQTPSHQVTQMGQEVILRCVPISNHLYFYWYRQILGQKVEFLVSFYNNEISEKSEIFDDQFSVERPDGSNFTLKIRSTKLEDSAMYFCASRTSGVSNEKLFFGSGTQLSVL.

This clone occurred once. This chain joins TRBV3-1 (or the pseudogene TRBV3-2) and TRBJ2-2; the D is unclear. Germline lookup yields CDR1 LGHDT and CDR2 YNNKEL (reference sequence). The CDR3 sequence is 14 residues long. V lost 1 base, J lost 1 base, and 4 bases lay in between. The CDR3 loop is CASSQGRNTGELFF. The CDR3 bases are TGTGCCAGCAGCCAAGGGAGGAACACCGGGGAGCTGTTTTTT.

The chain has TRBV3-1 (or the pseudogene TRBV3-2) and TRBJ2-2; 8 bases agree with TRBD1. The junction had 13 bases not matched to a gene; V was cut back by 1 base and J by 6 bases. This CDR3 is 18 amino acids long. Germline CDR1 and CDR2: LGHDT and YNNKEL (reference sequence). The chain's CDR3 is CASSQASLRQGAAGELFF. The CDR3 nucleotides read TGTGCCAGCAGCCAAGCTAGTTTGCGGCAGGGGGCGGCCGGGGAGCTGTTTTTT.

This clone was seen just once. The chain is built from TRBV10-2 and TRBJ2-3, with TRBD2 matching 10 bases. CDR3 length: 14 amino acids. The V gene end was trimmed by 3 bases and the J gene end by 4 bases; junction bases not matched to a gene: 1. Germline V gene data show CDR1 as WSHSY and CDR2 as SAAADI. The CDR3 DNA follows: TGCGCCAGCAGTGACGGACTAGCGGCAGATACGCAGTATTTT. This encodes CASSDGLAADTQYF.

This clone was counted a few times. V usage is TRBV16 and J usage is TRBJ1-2, with D maybe TRBD1 (5 bases). Trimming left V 4 bases short and J 6 bases short, with 9 bases between. CDR1 is KGHSY, CDR2 FQNENV, per germline. The CDR3 spans 12 residues. The CDR3 coding sequence is TGTGCCAGCAGCCGGACACGGGATGGCTACACCTTC. As protein: CASSRTRDGYTF.

The chain couples TRBV6-4 to TRBJ2-2; 9 bases map to TRBD2. From germline, CDR1 is MRHNA and CDR2 SNTAGT. Unmatched junction bases numbered 9, after V lost 2 bases and J lost 5 bases. This CDR3 spans 17 amino acids. CDR3: CASSDEGSGSRTGELFF. The CDR3 DNA sequence: TGTGCCAGCAGTGACGAGGGTAGCGGGAGTAGAACCGGGGAGCTGTTTTTT.

Note on this clone: The identical CDR3 is also encoded by other nucleotide sequences in the sample. CDR3 loop: CASSPPGGNTEAFF. In nucleotides, the CDR3 is TGTGCCAGCAGTCCCCCGGGGGGGAACACTGAAGCTTTCTTT. The chain combines TRBV6-5 with TRBJ1-1; possible D gene TRBD1, 5 bases. CDR3 length: 14 amino acids. The germline CDR1 and CDR2 sequences are MNHEY and SVGAGI. Deletions cut 5 bases from V and 1 base from J, with 11 bases between.

This clone was found a few times. V usage is TRBV5-1 and J usage is TRBJ2-1; 10 nucleotides align to TRBD2. Germline V gene data show CDR1 as SGHRS and CDR2 as YFSETQ. CDR3 length equals 15 residues. The J segment lost 5 bases and the V segment lost 4 bases, leaving 6 bases of the junction unmatched. The DNA for the CDR3 is TGCGCCAGCAGCCTGAGGACTAGCGGAGACAATGAGCAGTTCTTC. Translating it yields CASSLRTSGDNEQFF.